The T cell receptor (beta chain) described here comes from a study of PD-1 blockade in mismatch repair-deficient tumors. Study context: All were previously treated, progressing patients with over 9 mismatch repair-deficient cancer types. Findings and limits, study-wide: Rapid post-treatment expansion, then contraction, generally preceding radiologic response, marked tumor-resident clones.

All patients were mismatch repair deficient, assessed by either PCR or immunohistochemistry. TCR sequencing covered a few patients who responded to pembrolizumab. With regard to this clone: Antigen: not known.

J gave up 1 base and V 3 bases, and 11 bases lay outside the gene matches. The CDR3 covers 17 residues. The V gene's germline CDR1 is WSHSY and CDR2 SAAADI. Sequencing used immunoSEQ multiplex PCR; TCRdb keeps in-frame clones, though not all of them. The table lists around 33,000 clones, around 80% of them singletons, with 3% to 3.5% in the top ten. The chain carries TRBV10-2 and TRBJ1-2, with 7 bases that match TRBD1. Sequenced here: PBMCs, sampled 6 weeks after starting pembrolizumab. The receptor was isolated from an adult with mismatch repair-deficient cancer. CDR3 DNA sequence: TGCGCCAGCAGTGAAAGAGGGGGCTCTTCTCTTAACTATGGCTACACCTTC. Encoded protein: CASSERGGSSLNYGYTF.